This TCR beta chain stems from a study of cytomegalovirus exposure and HLA in healthy donors. Study conclusions and caveats: In vitro experiments confirmed that three CMV-associated chains were specific for CMV antigens. Reported results showed that the classifier diagnosed cytomegalovirus status with high specificity and sensitivity. TCR clusters originating in the first cohort tended to co-occur in the roughly 120 validation repertoires, according to a later analysis.

While the first cohort had around 700 subjects, the donors belonged to the separate validation cohort of 100 to 150 subjects. With regard to this clone: The antigen is unknown.

The CDR3 loop spans 15 amino acids. Trimming cost V 1 base and J 7 bases; bases outside gene matches: 4. Germline CDR1 and CDR2: SGHTA and FQGNSA. This table comes from immunoSEQ multiplex PCR, and its TCRdb copy is limited to in-frame clones, with some not included. The sample yields 200,000 to 250,000 clones, 88% seen once. This clonotype was sampled from a woman aged 18-30 years in good health and CMV-seronegative. The sample was PBMCs. The chain joins TRBV7-2 to TRBJ2-4; 10 bases line up with TRBD2. CDR3 DNA sequence: TGTGCCAGCAGCTTAGAATCGACTAGCGGGAACATTCAGTACTTC. Its translation: CASSLESTSGNIQYF. The variable domain in full, completed from reference TRBV7-2 and TRBJ2-4, reads GAGVSQSPSNKVTEKGKDVELRCDPISGHTALYWYRQSLGQGLEFLIYFQGNSAPDKSGLPSDRFSAERTGGSVSTLTIQRTQQEDSAVYLCASSLESTSGNIQYFGAGTRLSVL.